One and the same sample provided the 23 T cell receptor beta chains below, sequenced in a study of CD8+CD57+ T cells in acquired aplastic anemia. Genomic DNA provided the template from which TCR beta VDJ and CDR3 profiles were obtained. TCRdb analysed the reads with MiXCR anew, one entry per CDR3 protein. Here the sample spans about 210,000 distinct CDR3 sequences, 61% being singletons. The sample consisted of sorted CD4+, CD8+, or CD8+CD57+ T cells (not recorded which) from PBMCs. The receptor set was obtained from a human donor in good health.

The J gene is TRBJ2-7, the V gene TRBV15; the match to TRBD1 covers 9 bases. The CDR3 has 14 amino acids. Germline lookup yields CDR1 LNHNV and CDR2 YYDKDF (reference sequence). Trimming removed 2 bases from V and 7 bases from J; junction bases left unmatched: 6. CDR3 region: CATSRQTGGEEQYV. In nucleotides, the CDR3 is TGTGCCACCAGCAGACAGACAGGGGGTGAAGAGCAGTACGTC.

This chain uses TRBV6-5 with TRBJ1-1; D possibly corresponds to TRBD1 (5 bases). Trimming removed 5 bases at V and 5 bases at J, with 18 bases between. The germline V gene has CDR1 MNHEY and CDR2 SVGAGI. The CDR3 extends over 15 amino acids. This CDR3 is CASSPEAGGETEAFF. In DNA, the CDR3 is TGTGCCAGCAGTCCAGAGGCCGGGGGTGAAACTGAAGCTTTCTTT.

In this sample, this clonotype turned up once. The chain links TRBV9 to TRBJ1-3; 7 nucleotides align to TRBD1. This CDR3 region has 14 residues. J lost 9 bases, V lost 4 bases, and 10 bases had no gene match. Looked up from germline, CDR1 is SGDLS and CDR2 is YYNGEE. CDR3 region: CASSKGGKDLTIYF. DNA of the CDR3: TGTGCCAGCAGCAAAGGGGGCAAGGACCTCACCATATATTTT.

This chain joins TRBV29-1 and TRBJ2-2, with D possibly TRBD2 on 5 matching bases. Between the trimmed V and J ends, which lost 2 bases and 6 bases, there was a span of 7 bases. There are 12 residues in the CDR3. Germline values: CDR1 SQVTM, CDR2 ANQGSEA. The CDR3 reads CSVELASGELFF. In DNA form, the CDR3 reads TGCAGCGTTGAACTAGCTTCCGGGGAGCTGTTTTTT.

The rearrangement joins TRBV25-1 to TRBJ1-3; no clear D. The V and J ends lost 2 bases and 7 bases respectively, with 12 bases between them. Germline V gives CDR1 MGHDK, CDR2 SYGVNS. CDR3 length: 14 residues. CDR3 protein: CASSEIGSRNTIYF. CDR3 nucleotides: TGTGCCAGCAGTGAAATCGGGTCCCGGAACACCATATATTTT.

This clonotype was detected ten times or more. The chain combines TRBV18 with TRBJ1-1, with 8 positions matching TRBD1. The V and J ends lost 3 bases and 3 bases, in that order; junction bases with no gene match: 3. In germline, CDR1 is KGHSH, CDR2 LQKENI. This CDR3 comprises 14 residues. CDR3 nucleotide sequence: TGTGCCAGCTCACCCGGACAGGGTTACACTGAAGCTTTCTTT. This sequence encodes CASSPGQGYTEAFF.

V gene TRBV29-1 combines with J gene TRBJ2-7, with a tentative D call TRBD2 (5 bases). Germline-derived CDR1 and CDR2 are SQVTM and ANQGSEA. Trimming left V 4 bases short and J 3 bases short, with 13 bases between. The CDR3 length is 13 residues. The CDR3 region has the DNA TGCAGCGTTGTACTTACGGGGAGCTACGAGCAGTACTTC. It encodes CSVVLTGSYEQYF.

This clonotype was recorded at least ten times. The CDR3 DNA reads as TGTGCCAGCAGCCCAGAGAACACCGGGGAGCTGTTTTTT. It codes for CASSPENTGELFF. The chain recombines TRBV5-8 with TRBJ2-2; no clear D gene. Germline lookup yields CDR1 SGHTS and CDR2 YDEGEE. CDR3 size: 13 residues. With 4 bases removed from V and 1 base from J, the gap between germline ends came to 5 bases.

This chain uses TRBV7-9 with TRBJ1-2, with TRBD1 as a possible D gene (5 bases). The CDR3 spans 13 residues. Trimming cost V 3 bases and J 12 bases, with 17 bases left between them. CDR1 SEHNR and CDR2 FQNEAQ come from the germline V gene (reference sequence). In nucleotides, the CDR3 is TGTGCCAGCAGCTTCCAGGACACCTCTGGAAACACCTTC. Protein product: CASSFQDTSGNTF.

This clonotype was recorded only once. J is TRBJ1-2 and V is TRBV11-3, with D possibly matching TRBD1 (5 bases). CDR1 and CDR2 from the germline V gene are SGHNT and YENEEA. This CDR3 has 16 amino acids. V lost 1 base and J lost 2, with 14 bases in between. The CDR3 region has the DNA TGTGCCAGCAGCTTAGGACCGGGGGAAGGAAACTATGGCTACACCTTC. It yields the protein CASSLGPGEGNYGYTF. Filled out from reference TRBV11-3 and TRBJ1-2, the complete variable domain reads EAGVVQSPRYKIIEKKQPVAFWCNPISGHNTLYWYLQNLGQGPELLIRYENEEAVDDSQLPKDRFSAERLKGVDSTLKIQPAELGDSAVYLCASSLGPGEGNYGYTFGSGTRLTVV.

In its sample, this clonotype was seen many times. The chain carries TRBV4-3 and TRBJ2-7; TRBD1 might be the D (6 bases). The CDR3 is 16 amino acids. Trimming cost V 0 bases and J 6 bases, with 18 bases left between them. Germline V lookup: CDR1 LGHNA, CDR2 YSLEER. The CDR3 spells CASSQDTAGVLFEQYF. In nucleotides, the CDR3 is TGCGCCAGCAGCCAAGATACGGCAGGGGTTCTCTTCGAGCAGTACTTC.

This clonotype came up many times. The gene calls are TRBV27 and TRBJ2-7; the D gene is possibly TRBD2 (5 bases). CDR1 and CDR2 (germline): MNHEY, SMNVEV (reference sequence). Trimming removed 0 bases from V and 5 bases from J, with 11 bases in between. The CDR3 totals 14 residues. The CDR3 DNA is TGTGCCAGCAGTTTATCGAACCTGGGAGACGAGCAGTACTTC. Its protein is CASSLSNLGDEQYF.

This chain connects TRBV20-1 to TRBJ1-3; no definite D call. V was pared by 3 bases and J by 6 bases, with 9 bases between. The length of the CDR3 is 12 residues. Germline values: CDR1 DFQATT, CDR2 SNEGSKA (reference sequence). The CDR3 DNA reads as TGCAGTGCTAGGGGCAGAGCAAACACCATATATTTT. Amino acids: CSARGRANTIYF.

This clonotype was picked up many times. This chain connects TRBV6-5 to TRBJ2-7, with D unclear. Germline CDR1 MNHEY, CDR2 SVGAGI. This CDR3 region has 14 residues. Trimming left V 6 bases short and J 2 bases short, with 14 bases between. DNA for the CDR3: TGTGCCAGCAGGTTCGCGGACGGAGCCTACGAGCAGTACTTC. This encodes CASRFADGAYEQYF.

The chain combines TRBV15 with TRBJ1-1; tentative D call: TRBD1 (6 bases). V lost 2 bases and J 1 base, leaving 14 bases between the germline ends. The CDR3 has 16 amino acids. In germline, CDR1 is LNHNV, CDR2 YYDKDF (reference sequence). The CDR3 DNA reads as TGTGCCACCAGCAGACCAGAATTAGGGGGGAACACTGAAGCTTTCTTT. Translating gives CATSRPELGGNTEAFF.

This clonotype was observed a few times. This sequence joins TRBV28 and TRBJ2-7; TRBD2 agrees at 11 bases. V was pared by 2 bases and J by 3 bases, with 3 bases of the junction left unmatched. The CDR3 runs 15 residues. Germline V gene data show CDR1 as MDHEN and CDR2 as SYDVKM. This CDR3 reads CASSLTSGRNYEQYF. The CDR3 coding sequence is TGTGCCAGCAGTTTAACTAGCGGGAGAAACTACGAGCAGTACTTC.

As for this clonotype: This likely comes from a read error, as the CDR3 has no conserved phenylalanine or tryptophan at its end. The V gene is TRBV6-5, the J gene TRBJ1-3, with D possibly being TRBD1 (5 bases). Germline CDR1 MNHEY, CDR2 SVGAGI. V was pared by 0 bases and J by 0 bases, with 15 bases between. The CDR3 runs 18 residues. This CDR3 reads CASSYSRGKGSSGNTIYL. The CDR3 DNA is TGTGCCAGCAGTTACTCGAGGGGTAAAGGGAGCTCTGGAAACACCATATATCTT.

CDR3 sequence: CASSISAVGNTIYF. Written as DNA, the CDR3 is TGTGCCAGTAGTATATCGGCAGTCGGAAACACCATATATTTT. The rearrangement uses TRBV19 and TRBJ1-3; D is ambiguous. Germline V gene sequence: CDR1 LNHDA, CDR2 SQIVND (reference sequence). Trimming pared 2 bases from V and 4 bases from J, leaving 9 bases between. This CDR3 comprises 14 residues. The complete variable domain, with remaining parts taken from reference TRBV19 and TRBJ1-3, reads DGGITQSPKYLFRKEGQNVTLSCEQNLNHDAMYWYRQDPGQGLRLIYYSQIVNDFQKGDIAEGYSVSREKKESFPLTVTSAQKNPTAFYLCASSISAVGNTIYFGEGSWLTVV.

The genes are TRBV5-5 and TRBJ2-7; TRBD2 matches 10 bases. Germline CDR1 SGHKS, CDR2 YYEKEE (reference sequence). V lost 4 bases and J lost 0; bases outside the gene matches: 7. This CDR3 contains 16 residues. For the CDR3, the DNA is TGTGCCAGCAGCCTCCGGACTAGCGGAAACTCCTACGAGCAGTACTTC. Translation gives CASSLRTSGNSYEQYF. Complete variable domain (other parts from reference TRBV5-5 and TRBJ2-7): DAGVTQSPTHLIKTRGQQVTLRCSPISGHKSVSWYQQVLGQGPQFIFQYYEKEERGRGNFPDRFSARQFPNYSSELNVNALLLGDSALYLCASSLRTSGNSYEQYFGPGTRLTVT.

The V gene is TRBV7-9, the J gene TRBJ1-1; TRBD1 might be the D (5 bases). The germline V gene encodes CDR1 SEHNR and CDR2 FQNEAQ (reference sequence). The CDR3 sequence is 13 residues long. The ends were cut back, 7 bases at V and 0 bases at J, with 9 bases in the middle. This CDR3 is CASTGVMNTEAFF. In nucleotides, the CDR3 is TGTGCCAGCACGGGGGTGATGAACACTGAAGCTTTCTTT.

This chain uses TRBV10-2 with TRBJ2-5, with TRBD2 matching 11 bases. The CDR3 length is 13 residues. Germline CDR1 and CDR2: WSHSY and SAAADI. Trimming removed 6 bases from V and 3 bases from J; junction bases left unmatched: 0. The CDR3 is CASRLAGEETQYF. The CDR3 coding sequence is TGCGCCAGCAGACTAGCGGGAGAAGAGACCCAGTACTTC.

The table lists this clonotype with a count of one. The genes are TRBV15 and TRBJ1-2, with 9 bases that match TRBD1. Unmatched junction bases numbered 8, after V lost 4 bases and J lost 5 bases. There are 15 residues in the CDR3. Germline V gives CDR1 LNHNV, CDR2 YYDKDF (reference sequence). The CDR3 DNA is TGTGCCACCAGCAATCACAGGGGGCAGGGGTATGGCTACACCTTC. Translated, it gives CATSNHRGQGYGYTF.

The CDR3 DNA follows: TGTGCCAGCAGTTTTGGGGAACCCCTCCACTTT. This sequence encodes CASSFGEPLHF. The rearrangement uses TRBV12-3 or TRBV12-4 and TRBJ1-6; D remains unclear. This CDR3 region has 11 residues. V was shortened by 3 bases and J by 12 bases, with 6 bases between the two germline ends.